This T cell receptor beta chain was documented in a study of OX40 agonist ivuxolimab in advanced cancers. As concerns this clone: The antigen is unknown.

Clones were read by immunoSEQ multiplex PCR, and TCRdb kept only the in-frame ones, dropping some. The sample lists around 80,000 clones; about nine tenths were seen once. Overall study findings and caveats: Some nonresponders additionally presented with little normalized T-cell clonal expansion.

The CDR3 is made up of 13 amino acids. Trimming at V came to 6 bases and at J to 4 bases, leaving 3 bases not matched to a gene. CDR1 SEHNR and CDR2 FQNEAQ come from the germline V gene (reference sequence). This TCR came from an adult with an advanced solid tumor such as melanoma, head and neck, liver or kidney cancer. This sample comprised CD4+ or CD8+ T cells sorted from blood, obtained in a trial of the OX40 agonist ivuxolimab. This sequence joins TRBV7-9 and TRBJ1-1, with 9 bases matching TRBD1. The CDR3 loop reads CASRKTGGTEAFF. As DNA, the CDR3 is TGTGCCAGCAGGAAGACAGGGGGCACTGAAGCTTTCTTT.